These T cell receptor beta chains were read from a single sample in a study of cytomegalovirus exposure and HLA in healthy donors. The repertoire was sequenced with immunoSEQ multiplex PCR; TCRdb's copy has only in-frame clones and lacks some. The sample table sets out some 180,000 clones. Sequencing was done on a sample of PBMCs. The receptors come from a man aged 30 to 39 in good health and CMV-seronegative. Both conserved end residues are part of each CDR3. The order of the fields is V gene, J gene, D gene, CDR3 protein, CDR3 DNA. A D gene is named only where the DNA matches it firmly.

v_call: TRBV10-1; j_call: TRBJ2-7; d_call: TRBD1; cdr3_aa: CASSRTGTGSYEQYF; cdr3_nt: TGCGCCAGCAGTCGAACCGGGACAGGGAGTTACGAGCAGTACTTC
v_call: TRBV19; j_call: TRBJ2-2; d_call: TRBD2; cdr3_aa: CASSPRCTSGRASTGELFF; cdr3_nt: TGTGCCAGTAGTCCCCGTTGCACTAGCGGGAGGGCCTCCACCGGGGAGCTGTTTTTT
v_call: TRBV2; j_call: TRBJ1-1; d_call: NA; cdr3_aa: CASRVGRLNTEAFF; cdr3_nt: TGTGCCAGCAGGGTAGGACGACTAAACACTGAAGCTTTCTTT
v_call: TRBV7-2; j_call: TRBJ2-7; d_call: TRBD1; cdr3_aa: CASSSWTGTAEQYF; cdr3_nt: TGTGCCAGCAGCTCGTGGACAGGGACGGCCGAGCAGTACTTC
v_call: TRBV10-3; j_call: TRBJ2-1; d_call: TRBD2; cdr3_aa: CAISESREGYNEQFF; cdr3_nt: TGTGCCATCAGTGAGTCGAGGGAGGGATACAATGAGCAGTTCTTC
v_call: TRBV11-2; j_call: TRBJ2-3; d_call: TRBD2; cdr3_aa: CASSPRTSQRTDTQYF; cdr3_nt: TGTGCCAGCAGCCCAAGGACTAGCCAACGCACAGATACGCAGTATTTT
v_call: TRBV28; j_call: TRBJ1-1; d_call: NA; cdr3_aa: CASNLFSPSGLMNTEAFF; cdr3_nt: TGTGCCAGCAACTTATTTTCCCCCAGCGGACTAATGAACACTGAAGCTTTCTTT
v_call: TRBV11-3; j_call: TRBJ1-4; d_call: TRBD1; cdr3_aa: CASSQGEHEKLFF; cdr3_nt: TGTGCCAGCAGTCAGGGGGAACATGAAAAACTGTTTTTT
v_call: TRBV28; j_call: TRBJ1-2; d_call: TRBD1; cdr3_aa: CASSSTGGDSDGYTF; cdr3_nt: TGTGCCAGCAGCAGCACAGGGGGCGACTCTGATGGCTACACCTTC
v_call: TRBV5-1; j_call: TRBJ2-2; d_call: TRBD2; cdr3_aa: CASSLVVTSGNTGELFF; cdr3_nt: TGCGCCAGCAGCTTGGTCGTGACTAGCGGTAACACCGGGGAGCTGTTTTTT
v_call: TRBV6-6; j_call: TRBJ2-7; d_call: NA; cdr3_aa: CASAARGTYEQYF; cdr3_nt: TGTGCCAGCGCCGCAAGGGGTACCTACGAGCAGTACTTC
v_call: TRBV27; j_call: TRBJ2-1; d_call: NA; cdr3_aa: CASSLLGSNNEQFF; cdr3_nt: TGTGCCAGCAGTTTATTGGGCAGCAACAATGAGCAGTTCTTC
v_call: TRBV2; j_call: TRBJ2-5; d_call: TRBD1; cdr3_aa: CASSGQGSGETQYF; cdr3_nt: TGTGCCAGCAGCGGACAGGGGAGCGGGGAGACCCAGTACTTC
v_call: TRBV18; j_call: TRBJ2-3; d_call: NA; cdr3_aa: CASSPSDLATSTDTQYF; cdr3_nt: TGTGCCAGCTCACCGAGCGATCTAGCGACTAGCACAGATACGCAGTATTTT
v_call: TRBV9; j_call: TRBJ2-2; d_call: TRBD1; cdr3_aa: CASSAQGAGELFF; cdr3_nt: TGTGCCAGCAGCGCGCAGGGGGCCGGGGAGCTGTTTTTT
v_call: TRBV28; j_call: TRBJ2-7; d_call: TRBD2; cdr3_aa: CASSSVYGTGGRPGEQYF; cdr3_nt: TGTGCCAGCAGTTCCGTATATGGGACTGGCGGGAGGCCGGGGGAGCAGTACTTC
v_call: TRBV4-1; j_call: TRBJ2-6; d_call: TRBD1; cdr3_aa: CASSPDRVPGANVLTF; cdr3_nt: TGCGCCAGCAGCCCGGACAGGGTACCCGGGGCCAACGTCCTGACTTTC
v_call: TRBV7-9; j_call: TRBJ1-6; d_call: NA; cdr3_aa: CATAQTDSPLHF; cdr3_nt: TGTGCCACCGCTCAGACAGATTCACCCCTCCACTTT
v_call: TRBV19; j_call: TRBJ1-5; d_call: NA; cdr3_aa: CASSYGGSNQPQHF; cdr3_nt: TGTGCCAGTAGTTACGGGGGTAGCAATCAGCCCCAGCATTTT
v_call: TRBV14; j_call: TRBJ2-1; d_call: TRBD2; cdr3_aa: CASSQGTRVGEQFF; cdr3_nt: TGTGCCAGCAGCCAAGGGACTAGGGTGGGCGAGCAGTTCTTC
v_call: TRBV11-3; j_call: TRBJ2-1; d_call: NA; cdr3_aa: CASSSQGGTVNEQFF; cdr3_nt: TGTGCCAGCAGCTCCCAGGGAGGCACAGTCAATGAGCAGTTCTTC
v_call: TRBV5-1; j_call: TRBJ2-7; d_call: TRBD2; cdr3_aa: CASSPGLAGGVYEQYF; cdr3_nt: TGCGCCAGCAGCCCGGGACTAGCGGGAGGCGTGTACGAGCAGTACTTC
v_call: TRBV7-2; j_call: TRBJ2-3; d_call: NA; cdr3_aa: CASRGPGADTQYF; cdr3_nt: TGTGCCAGCCGTGGGCCAGGGGCAGATACGCAGTATTTT
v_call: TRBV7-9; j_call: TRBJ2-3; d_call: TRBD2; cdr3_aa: CASTTRASGIPLLIDTQYF; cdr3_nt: TGTGCCAGCACCACCCGGGCTAGCGGGATTCCGCTGTTGATAGATACGCAGTATTTT
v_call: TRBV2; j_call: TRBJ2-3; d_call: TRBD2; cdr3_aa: CASSARGLAGLSTDTQYF; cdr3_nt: TGTGCCAGCAGTGCCCGGGGTTTAGCGGGGCTTAGCACAGATACGCAGTATTTT
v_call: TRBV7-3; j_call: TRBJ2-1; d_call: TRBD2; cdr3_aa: CASSRGTSGNEQFF; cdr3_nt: TGTGCCAGCAGTCGCGGGACTAGCGGCAATGAGCAGTTCTTC
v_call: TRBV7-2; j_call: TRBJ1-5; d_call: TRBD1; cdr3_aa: CASSSSTGARPQHF; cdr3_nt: TGTGCCAGCAGCTCATCTACAGGGGCCAGGCCCCAGCATTTT
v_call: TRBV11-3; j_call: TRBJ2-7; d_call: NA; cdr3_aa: CASRGGDYEQYF; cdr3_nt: TGTGCCAGCAGGGGCGGGGACTACGAGCAGTACTTC
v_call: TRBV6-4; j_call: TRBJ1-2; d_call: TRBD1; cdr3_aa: CASSTDRGGYGYTF; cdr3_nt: TGTGCCAGCAGCACGGACAGGGGAGGCTATGGCTACACCTTC
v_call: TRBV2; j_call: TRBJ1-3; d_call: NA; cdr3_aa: CASSDSSGNTIYF; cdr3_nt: TGTGCCAGCAGTGACAGCTCTGGAAACACCATATATTTT
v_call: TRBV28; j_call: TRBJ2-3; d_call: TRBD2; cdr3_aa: CASSPLAGALDTQYF; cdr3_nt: TGTGCCAGCAGTCCACTAGCGGGAGCTTTAGATACGCAGTATTTT
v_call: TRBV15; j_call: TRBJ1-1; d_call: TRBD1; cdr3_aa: CATSKEQGMNTEAFF; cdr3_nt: TGTGCCACCAGCAAAGAACAGGGGATGAACACTGAAGCTTTCTTT
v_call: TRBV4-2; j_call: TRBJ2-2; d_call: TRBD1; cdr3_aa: CASEKKDRANTGELFF; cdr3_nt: TGTGCCAGCGAGAAAAAGGACAGGGCGAACACCGGGGAGCTGTTTTTT
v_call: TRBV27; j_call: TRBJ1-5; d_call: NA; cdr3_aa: CASSLQFYQPQHF; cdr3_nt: TGTGCCAGCAGTTTACAGTTCTATCAGCCCCAGCATTTT
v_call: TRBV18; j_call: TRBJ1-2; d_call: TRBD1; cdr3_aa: CASSPRGQGTTYGYTF; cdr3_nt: TGTGCCAGCTCACCACGTGGACAGGGGACTACCTATGGCTACACCTTC
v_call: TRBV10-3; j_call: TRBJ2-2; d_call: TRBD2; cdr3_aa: CAISPTPETSGVTGELFF; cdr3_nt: TGTGCCATCAGTCCTACCCCGGAGACTAGCGGAGTCACCGGGGAGCTGTTTTTT
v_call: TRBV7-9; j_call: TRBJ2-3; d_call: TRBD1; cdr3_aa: CASRPRTGVTDTQYF; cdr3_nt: TGTGCCAGCAGACCCCGGACAGGGGTAACAGATACGCAGTATTTT
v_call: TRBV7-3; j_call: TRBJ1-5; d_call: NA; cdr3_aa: CASSLDGGGEQPQHF; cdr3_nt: TGTGCCAGCAGCTTAGACGGTGGGGGGGAACAGCCCCAGCATTTT
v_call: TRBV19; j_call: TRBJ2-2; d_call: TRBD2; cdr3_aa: CASITSGGFPTGELFF; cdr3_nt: TGTGCCAGTATTACTAGCGGTGGTTTCCCCACCGGGGAGCTGTTTTTT
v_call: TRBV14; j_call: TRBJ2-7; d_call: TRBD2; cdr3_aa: CASSQLGLAGGPSEQYF; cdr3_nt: TGTGCCAGCAGCCAACTCGGGTTGGCGGGAGGGCCCAGCGAGCAGTACTTC
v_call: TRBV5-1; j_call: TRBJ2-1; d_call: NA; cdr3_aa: CASSVVGLATSPYNEQFF; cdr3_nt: TGCGCCAGCAGCGTAGTGGGGCTAGCGACATCACCTTACAATGAGCAGTTCTTC